One sample yielded the 31 T cell receptor beta chains listed below, sequenced in a study of blood T cell repertoires in COVID-19. Sequencing was performed with immunoSEQ multiplex PCR; in TCRdb, only in-frame clones are kept and a portion is missing. This table has more than 400,000 clones, about 90% appearing once. Specimen: PBMCs or T cells enriched from blood (not recorded which). Every receptor here comes from a woman between 18 and 29 years old who had recovered from COVID-19.

The chain couples TRBV6-5 to TRBJ2-7; 7 bases agree with TRBD2. CDR1 is MNHEY, CDR2 SVGAGI, per germline. The CDR3 sequence is 13 residues long. Losses at the gene ends were 7 bases for V and 3 bases for J; bases not matched to a gene: 6. The CDR3 sequence is CASTGGWGYEQYF. CDR3 sequence (DNA): TGTGCCAGCACGGGGGGATGGGGCTACGAGCAGTACTTC.

V usage is TRBV6-5 and J usage is TRBJ1-2; possible D gene TRBD1, 5 bases. Germline V gene lookup returns CDR1 MNHEY and CDR2 SVGAGI. V was shortened by 11 bases and J by 4 bases, with 14 bases between the two germline ends. The CDR3 is 12 residues long. The CDR3 spells CASLGQGYGYTF. As DNA, the CDR3 is TGTGCCTCCCTGGGGCAGGGCTATGGCTACACCTTC.

The V gene is TRBV5-1, the J gene TRBJ2-3; 7 positions match TRBD1. This CDR3 has 14 residues. Germline-derived CDR1 and CDR2 are SGHRS and YFSETQ. V lost 5 bases to trimming and J lost 6 bases; unmatched junction nucleotides: 9. The CDR3 here is CASRPTGSGDTQYF. CDR3 in DNA: TGCGCCAGCAGGCCGACAGGGAGTGGTGATACGCAGTATTTT.

The chain links TRBV24-1 to TRBJ2-1, with a tentative D call TRBD2 (6 bases). The CDR3 runs to 16 residues. Germline V gene data show CDR1 as KGHDR and CDR2 as SFDVKD. V was shortened by 4 bases and J by 0 bases, with 12 bases between the two germline ends. CDR3 protein: CATSDPGEGSYNEQFF. DNA for the CDR3: TGTGCCACCAGTGACCCGGGGGAAGGCTCCTACAATGAGCAGTTCTTC.

The genes are TRBV2 and TRBJ2-3, with no clear D. Germline CDR1 reads SNHLY; CDR2 reads FYNNEI. The CDR3 spans 14 residues. V was clipped by 2 bases and J by 6 bases, with 12 bases between them. Written as DNA, the CDR3 is TGTGCCAGCAGTGAAAGGCTAGGTGACGATACGCAGTATTTT. Translation gives CASSERLGDDTQYF.

About this clone: This is likely a read error, given that the CDR3 carries no conserved phenylalanine or tryptophan at its end. The DNA is left out, because the CDR3 cannot be placed on it with certainty; the CDR3 is given as TCRdb lists it. The chain recombines TRBV6-4 with TRBJ2-7; TRBD2 was called by the table and not checked on the DNA. A total of 14 residues make up the CDR3, ends included. Germline loops: CDR1 MRHNA, CDR2 SNTAGT. CDR3 loop: CASSEFLDDLFSEY.

The V gene is TRBV6-2 or TRBV6-3, the J gene TRBJ2-4; 8 bases map to TRBD2. The CDR3 loop spans 16 amino acids. CDR1 is MNHEY and CDR2 is SVGEGT in the germline V gene. J lost 7 bases, V lost 0 bases, and 8 bases had no gene match. The DNA of the CDR3 is TGTGCCAGCAGTTACTCGGGACGGGGGGGCCTCAACATTCAGTACTTC. Translation: CASSYSGRGGLNIQYF.

With regard to this clone: Other DNA sequences in the sample encode the same CDR3. The chain combines TRBV7-9 with TRBJ1-2, with D possibly matching TRBD1 (5 bases). V was trimmed by 3 bases and J by 4 bases, leaving 6 bases between them. The length of the CDR3 is 12 residues. From germline, CDR1 is SEHNR and CDR2 FQNEAQ (reference sequence). CDR3 coding DNA: TGTGCCAGCAGCTTCGACAGCTATGGCTACACCTTC. Amino acids: CASSFDSYGYTF.

This chain connects TRBV5-1 to TRBJ1-1; 10 bases match TRBD1. CDR3 length equals 16 residues. The germline V gene has CDR1 SGHRS and CDR2 YFSETQ. V lost 4 bases and J lost 1; bases outside the gene matches: 7. The CDR3 protein is CASSDGTGVENTEAFF. CDR3 DNA sequence: TGCGCCAGCAGCGATGGGACAGGGGTAGAGAACACTGAAGCTTTCTTT.

This chain links TRBV6-5 with TRBJ2-7; 9 bases line up with TRBD2. Germline CDR1 reads MNHEY; CDR2 reads SVGAGI. The V segment lost 2 bases and the J segment 2 bases; nucleotides outside the gene matches: 7. The CDR3 length is 16 residues. The CDR3 DNA reads TGTGCCAGCAGTTACCCGATAGCGGGGGACCCCTACGAGCAGTACTTC. Translated, it gives CASSYPIAGDPYEQYF.

This chain's CDR3 is CASSSPTSGDYEQYF. The CDR3 DNA reads as TGTGCCAGCAGTTCCCCAACTAGCGGAGACTACGAGCAGTACTTC. The rearrangement uses TRBV6-5 and TRBJ2-7, with 8 bases fitting TRBD2. The CDR3 is made up of 15 amino acids. Germline CDR1 MNHEY, CDR2 SVGAGI. The V and J ends lost 4 bases and 3 bases, in that order; junction bases with no gene match: 8.

In its sample, this clone was seen a few times. V usage is TRBV7-2 and J usage is TRBJ1-3; no clear D gene. This CDR3 region has 16 residues. Trimming shortened V by 0 bases and J by 0 bases, and 9 bases separated the two germline ends. Germline CDR1 and CDR2: SGHTA and FQGNSA. As DNA, the CDR3 is TGTGCCAGCAGCTTAGCCGGCGGCCCCTCTGGAAACACCATATATTTT. Its translation is CASSLAGGPSGNTIYF.

This chain uses TRBV3-1 (or the pseudogene TRBV3-2) with TRBJ2-7, with 7 bases matching TRBD1. Germline V gene data show CDR1 as LGHDT and CDR2 as YNNKEL (reference sequence). This CDR3 spans 14 amino acids. With V trimmed by 4 bases and J by 4 bases, 7 bases remained unmatched. CDR3 in DNA: TGTGCCAGCAGCCTCTCTCAGGACAGGTACGAGCAGTACTTC. Translated, it gives CASSLSQDRYEQYF.

The chain employs TRBV5-1 and TRBJ2-2; the match to TRBD1 covers 7 bases. Trimming cost V 7 bases and J 4 bases; bases outside gene matches: 7. This CDR3 comprises 14 residues. From germline, CDR1 is SGHRS and CDR2 YFSETQ. The CDR3 here is CASGQQGPTGELFF. CDR3 bases: TGCGCCAGCGGACAACAGGGGCCCACCGGGGAGCTGTTTTTT. The entire variable domain, with the rest obtained from reference TRBV5-1 and TRBJ2-2, is as follows: KAGVTQTPRYLIKTRGQQVTLSCSPISGHRSVSWYQQTPGQGLQFLFEYFSETQRNKGNFPGRFSGRQFSNSRSEMNVSTLELGDSALYLCASGQQGPTGELFFGEGSRLTVL.

On this clone: The same CDR3 also results from other DNA sequences found in this sample. The chain is built from TRBV2 and TRBJ2-5; 7 bases match TRBD1. J gave up 5 bases and V 4 bases, and 1 base lay outside the gene matches. Germline assignment: CDR1 SNHLY and CDR2 FYNNEI. CDR3 length: 12 amino acids. The CDR3 loop is CASSVQGETQYF. The CDR3 region has the DNA TGTGCCAGCAGTGTACAGGGGGAGACCCAGTACTTC.

The chain links TRBV28 to TRBJ1-1; D uncertain. Trimming cost V 5 bases and J 7 bases, with 14 bases left between them. CDR3 length equals 13 residues. Germline V gives CDR1 MDHEN, CDR2 SYDVKM. The CDR3 is CASSPDPEGEAFF. DNA of the CDR3: TGTGCCAGCAGTCCAGACCCGGAGGGTGAAGCTTTCTTT.

This chain connects TRBV7-6 to TRBJ2-3, with D possibly being TRBD2 (5 bases). Trimming removed 1 base from V and 2 bases from J, with 22 bases in between. Germline CDR1 is SGHVS and CDR2 is FNYEAQ. The CDR3 has 19 residues. In nucleotides, the CDR3 is TGTGCCAGCAGCTTAGATATTAGGGAGCCAACAGCTAACACAGATACGCAGTATTTT. This sequence encodes CASSLDIREPTANTDTQYF.

The V call is TRBV3-1 (or the pseudogene TRBV3-2), the J call TRBJ2-7; 7 nucleotides line up with TRBD1. The V gene's germline CDR1 is LGHDT and CDR2 YNNKEL (reference sequence). The CDR3 extends over 14 amino acids. With V trimmed by 8 bases and J by 7 bases, 14 bases remained unmatched. The CDR3 region is CASSGQSDAWEQYF. The CDR3 DNA is TGTGCCAGCTCGGGACAGAGCGATGCGTGGGAGCAGTACTTC.

J is TRBJ2-3 and V is TRBV27; 7 bases are shared with TRBD1. Per germline, CDR1 MNHEY and CDR2 SMNVEV (reference sequence). V dropped 3 bases and J dropped 3; count of bases not matched to a gene: 0. The CDR3 length is 13 residues. CDR3 sequence reads: CASSLGQTDTQYF. The CDR3 nucleotides read TGTGCCAGCAGTTTGGGACAGACAGATACGCAGTATTTT.

The V gene is TRBV6-2 or TRBV6-3, the J gene TRBJ2-5; TRBD2 aligns across 7 bases. The V and J ends lost 6 bases and 3 bases, in that order; junction bases with no gene match: 4. This CDR3 is 13 amino acids long. Germline V gives CDR1 MNHEY, CDR2 SVGEGT. DNA for the CDR3: TGTGCCAGCAGCCCACTAGCGAAAGAGACCCAGTACTTC. Its protein is CASSPLAKETQYF.

This clone was seen repeatedly, ten times or more. The CDR3 loop reads CASSRDRENTEAFF. The DNA for the CDR3 is TGTGCCAGCAGCCGTGACAGGGAGAACACTGAAGCTTTCTTT. The V call is TRBV7-3, the J call TRBJ1-1, with 7 bases lining up with TRBD1. Germline assignment: CDR1 SGHTA and CDR2 FQGTGA. Losses at the gene ends were 5 bases for V and 1 base for J; bases not matched to a gene: 4. This CDR3 is built from 14 residues.

This rearrangement joins TRBV4-2 to TRBJ1-5; D is unclear. The V gene lost 1 base and the J gene lost 11 bases, with 12 bases spanning the gap. CDR3 length: 13 residues. Germline V gene sequence: CDR1 LGHNA, CDR2 YNFKEQ. CDR3 residues: CASSQVVGRAQHF. The DNA of the CDR3 is TGTGCCAGCAGCCAAGTGGTAGGGAGGGCCCAGCATTTT.

This clone was seen just once. This rearrangement joins TRBV7-9 to TRBJ1-5; D not certain. V was trimmed by 7 bases and J by 5 bases, leaving 18 bases between them. Germline CDR1 reads SEHNR; CDR2 reads FQNEAQ (reference sequence). CDR3 length equals 15 residues. The CDR3 nucleotides are TGTGCCAGCACCAATATACCCGGGGTTGATCAGCCCCAGCATTTT. This translates into CASTNIPGVDQPQHF.

The J gene is TRBJ1-2, the V gene TRBV2; D gene ambiguous. Per germline, CDR1 SNHLY and CDR2 FYNNEI. Deletions cut 1 base from V and 0 bases from J, with 3 bases between. The CDR3 sequence is 13 residues long. CDR3 nucleotide sequence: TGTGCCAGCAGTGAAGGAGCTAACTATGGCTACACCTTC. Translated, it gives CASSEGANYGYTF.

This clone was recorded once. The CDR3 DNA is TGTGCCAGTAGTATTTTGGCGTCCAGGGGCAATCAGCCCCAGCATTTT. The encoded protein is CASSILASRGNQPQHF. V gene TRBV19 combines with J gene TRBJ1-5, with D perhaps TRBD1 (5 bases). The germline V and J ends were trimmed by 3 bases and 2 bases, with 14 bases remaining between them. This CDR3 comprises 16 residues. Germline V CDR1 and CDR2: LNHDA, SQIVND (reference sequence).

The V gene is TRBV19, the J gene TRBJ2-2; TRBD1 might be the D (5 bases). V lost 5 bases and J lost 5, with 9 bases in between. Germline lookup yields CDR1 LNHDA and CDR2 SQIVND (reference sequence). The CDR3 runs 13 residues. CDR3 DNA sequence: TGTGCCAGTAGTCGCAGGGTAACCGGGGAGCTGTTTTTT. Amino acids: CASSRRVTGELFF.

For the CDR3, the DNA is TGTGCCAGCTCACCCGGACTAGCGGGGGTCTCCTACGAGCAGTACTTC. Residues: CASSPGLAGVSYEQYF. The J gene is TRBJ2-7, the V gene TRBV18; TRBD2 agrees at 13 bases. With V trimmed by 3 bases and J by 0 bases, 2 bases remained unmatched. The CDR3 spans 16 residues. The germline CDR1 and CDR2 sequences are KGHSH and LQKENI.

The chain joins TRBV6-5 to TRBJ2-7; TRBD1 matches at 9 bases. The V and J ends lost 6 bases and 3 bases, in that order; junction bases with no gene match: 9. The V gene's germline CDR1 is MNHEY and CDR2 SVGAGI. This CDR3 is 15 amino acids long. The CDR3 DNA reads TGTGCCAGCAGGGGCCGACAGGGGGGGGACTACGAGCAGTACTTC. It translates to CASRGRQGGDYEQYF.

V gene TRBV11-2 combines with J gene TRBJ2-5; D is uncertain. Trimming stripped 1 base from V and 1 base from J, with 4 bases between. The CDR3 consists of 13 residues. Germline CDR1 SGHAT, CDR2 FQNNGV. CDR3 nucleotides: TGTGCCAGCAGCTTAGGGCTCCAAGAGACCCAGTACTTC. Its protein product is CASSLGLQETQYF.

The chain employs TRBV7-2 and TRBJ1-3; D gene ambiguous. The V gene's germline CDR1 is SGHTA and CDR2 FQGNSA. The V gene lost 6 bases and the J gene lost 0 bases, with 15 bases spanning the gap. The CDR3 is 16 residues long. As DNA, the CDR3 is TGTGCCAGCAGTCCCCAGTCACTAAACTCTGGAAACACCATATATTTT. This gives the protein CASSPQSLNSGNTIYF.

The V and J genes are TRBV2 and TRBJ1-5; the D is unclear. The CDR3 consists of 16 residues. Trimming removed 6 bases from V and 0 bases from J, with 15 bases in between. Per the germline V gene, CDR1 is SNHLY and CDR2 is FYNNEI. CDR3 residues: CASSREGENSNQPQHF. DNA for the CDR3: TGTGCCAGCAGCCGAGAAGGAGAGAATAGCAATCAGCCCCAGCATTTT. The variable domain in full, completed from reference TRBV2 and TRBJ1-5, reads EPEVTQTPSHQVTQMGQEVILRCVPISNHLYFYWYRQILGQKVEFLVSFYNNEISEKSEIFDDQFSVERPDGSNFTLKIRSTKLEDSAMYFCASSREGENSNQPQHFGDGTRLSIL.